The 4 T cell receptor beta chains given below trace back to one sample, sequenced in a study of shared clonotypes between healthy human individuals. The naive CD8 subset, CD45RO-negative cells positively selected for CCR7, excluded terminally differentiated effector memory CD45RA+ cells. Profiled with immunoSEQ multiplex PCR; TCRdb holds only in-frame clones, not every one. The repertoire holds around 2,000,000 clones, with just over 90% as singletons. The sequenced sample was naive CD8+ T cells from PBMCs. Every receptor here comes from a man aged 18 to 29 in good health. Some clones in this sample may be carry-over from other donors' samples.

This chain uses TRBV14 with TRBJ1-2, with D uncertain. Trimming took 4 bases from V and 4 from J, leaving 10 bases between them. Germline CDR1 is SGHDN and CDR2 is FVKESK. The CDR3 spans 13 residues. As DNA, the CDR3 is TGTGCCAGCAGCCGGTCGGGAGGCTATGGCTACACCTTC. This sequence encodes CASSRSGGYGYTF.

V and J are TRBV13 and TRBJ2-7, with D perhaps TRBD1 or TRBD2 (5 bases each). From germline, CDR1 is PRHDT and CDR2 FYEKMQ (reference sequence). The germline V and J ends were trimmed by 3 bases and 2 bases, with 11 bases remaining between them. The CDR3 consists of 14 residues. The CDR3 is CASSFTGGTYEQYF. The CDR3 nucleotides are TGTGCCAGCAGCTTTACTGGGGGAACCTACGAGCAGTACTTC. Filled out from reference TRBV13 and TRBJ2-7, the complete variable domain reads AAGVIQSPRHLIKEKRETATLKCYPIPRHDTVYWYQQGPGQDPQFLISFYEKMQSDKGSIPDRFSAQQFSDYHSELNMSSLELGDSALYFCASSFTGGTYEQYFGPGTRLTVT.

CDR3 DNA sequence: TGCGCCAGCAGCTTGGCCCCTCGGGGCACAGATACGCAGTATTTT. As protein: CASSLAPRGTDTQYF. This sequence joins TRBV5-1 and TRBJ2-3; D uncertain. CDR1 and CDR2 (germline): SGHRS, YFSETQ. Trimming pared 0 bases from V and 1 base from J, leaving 9 bases between. The CDR3 is made up of 15 amino acids.

The V and J genes are TRBV7-2 and TRBJ1-1; D is perhaps TRBD1 (5 bases). The V end was cut by 0 bases, the J end by 1 base, with 12 bases between. The CDR3 runs 16 residues. Germline lookup yields CDR1 SGHTA and CDR2 FQGNSA. CDR3 DNA sequence: TGTGCCAGCAGCTTAGCAAGGGGCCGCGGGAACACTGAAGCTTTCTTT. This sequence encodes CASSLARGRGNTEAFF.